The clone carrying this T cell receptor beta chain occurred many times. No antigen is known for it. The CDR3 is 16 amino acids. V gave up 0 bases and J gave up 1 base; unmatched junction bases: 8. CDR1 DFQATT and CDR2 SNEGSKA come from the germline V gene (reference sequence). Time point described: newly diagnosed GD, antithyroid drugs for less than 3 months. Construction of the TCR library relied on RNA isolated from PBMCs. Assembly of TCR beta libraries relied on iRepertoire HTBI primers together with Arm-PCR of CDR3 regions. TCRdb fed the multiplex PCR reads into MiXCR, producing one record per CDR3 protein. In the table there are 680,000 or so distinct CDR3 sequences, around 15% of which are singletons. These data originate in a study of regulatory T cells in long-lasting Graves disease. Study observations and caveats: The analysis examined peripheral blood only and excluded thyroid tissue.

The data also belong to a second study, concerning T cells in Graves' hyperthyroidism and ophthalmopathy. According to that study: A first-round RT-PCR of the TCR CDR3 used the HTBI primer set.

The starting material was peripheral blood mononuclear cells (PBMCs), obtained at new diagnosis, from a patient treated with antithyroid drugs. J is TRBJ2-7 and V is TRBV20-1; 8 positions match TRBD2. The clonotype comes from a woman in her thirties with Graves disease. Here the CDR3 DNA reads TGCAGTGCTAGAGATCTCCCCAGCGGGAGATCCTACGAGCAGTACTTC. Protein sequence: CSARDLPSGRSYEQYF.